This entry lists 29 T cell receptor beta chains sequenced from one sample in a study of blood T cells in healthy people across ages. The use of a sample-barcoded 5' primer and a J-beta primer mix characterized a second PCR of roughly 7 to 11 cycles. TCRdb called the 5' RACE reads again in MiXCR, with one record for every CDR3 protein. The sample holds more than 800,000 distinct CDR3 sequences, less than 50% seen once. Specimen: blood. Source of these receptors: a woman in her sixties in good health.

The sample holds a few counts of this clonotype. The chain combines TRBV4-1 with TRBJ2-5; 9 nucleotides agree with TRBD1. CDR3 length equals 16 residues. The V gene's germline CDR1 is MGHRA and CDR2 YSYEKL. J lost 5 bases, V lost 1 base, and 8 bases had no gene match. CDR3 residues: CASSQVGTGIPETQYF. CDR3 nucleotides: TGCGCCAGCAGCCAAGTAGGGACAGGGATCCCCGAGACCCAGTACTTC.

The chain combines TRBV5-1 with TRBJ2-3; D is uncertain. The CDR3 sequence is 15 residues long. In germline, CDR1 is SGHRS, CDR2 YFSETQ. Trimming pared 0 bases from V and 2 bases from J, leaving 10 bases between. Written as DNA, the CDR3 is TGCGCCAGCAGCTTGGTCGGGCACCTCACAGATACGCAGTATTTT. Protein sequence: CASSLVGHLTDTQYF.

The chain is built from TRBV20-1 and TRBJ2-7; TRBD2 matches 7 bases. CDR3 length: 15 amino acids. The germline CDR1 and CDR2 sequences are DFQATT and SNEGSKA (reference sequence). V lost 1 base, J lost 2 bases, and 8 bases stayed unmatched. The CDR3 protein is CSARGGEGSAYEQYF. CDR3 bases: TGCAGTGCTAGAGGCGGGGAGGGGAGCGCCTACGAGCAGTACTTC.

The chain combines TRBV29-1 with TRBJ1-2; a possible D gene is TRBD1 (6 bases). Per the germline V gene, CDR1 is SQVTM and CDR2 is ANQGSEA. The V end lost 5 bases, the J end lost 7 bases, and 14 bases lay between the germline ends. The CDR3 runs 12 residues. The CDR3 spells CSVRGDWGGYTF. As DNA, the CDR3 is TGCAGCGTTAGGGGGGATTGGGGTGGCTACACCTTC.

The rearrangement joins TRBV18 to TRBJ1-1; 8 nucleotides align to TRBD1. The CDR3 loop spans 15 amino acids. The germline V gene encodes CDR1 KGHSH and CDR2 LQKENI. With V trimmed by 2 bases and J by 1 base, 3 bases remained unmatched. In nucleotides, the CDR3 is TGTGCCAGCTCACCAGCCGGGACAGGGAACACTGAAGCTTTCTTT. Translation gives CASSPAGTGNTEAFF. The full variable domain, rest sourced from reference TRBV18 and TRBJ1-1, is NAGVMQNPRHLVRRRGQEARLRCSPMKGHSHVYWYRQLPEEGLKFMVYLQKENIIDESGMPKERFSAEFPKEGPSILRIQQVVRGDSAAYFCASSPAGTGNTEAFFGQGTRLTVV.

Only one count was recorded for this clonotype. The chain has TRBV4-2 and TRBJ2-5, with a weak D call TRBD1 (6 bases). This CDR3 spans 17 amino acids. Germline V gene data show CDR1 as LGHNA and CDR2 as YNFKEQ. V was cut by 0 bases and J by 6 bases, with 20 bases left in between. The CDR3 loop is CASSQEGDLGGAQTQYF. The CDR3 nucleotides read TGTGCCAGCAGCCAAGAAGGAGACTTAGGGGGAGCGCAGACCCAGTACTTC.

The chain uses TRBV23-1 and TRBJ2-7, with unresolved D. TRBV23-1 is assigned to the ORF class and has an uncertain function. The germline V and J ends were trimmed by 0 bases and 0 bases, with 6 bases remaining between them. This CDR3 region has 14 residues. The chain's CDR3 is CASSQSRHSYEQYF. As DNA, the CDR3 is TGCGCCAGCAGTCAATCGAGACACTCCTACGAGCAGTACTTC.

This clonotype was seen more than once but under ten times. The chain recombines TRBV15 with TRBJ2-5; 7 bases match TRBD1. V gave up 3 bases and J gave up 2 bases; unmatched junction bases: 12. CDR3 length equals 17 residues. Germline V CDR1 and CDR2: LNHNV, YYDKDF (reference sequence). Here the CDR3 reads CATSSLPGQTSQETQYF. The CDR3 DNA follows: TGTGCCACCAGCAGTCTCCCGGGACAGACTTCTCAAGAGACCCAGTACTTC.

This clonotype showed up just a few times. The V gene is TRBV7-2, the J gene TRBJ1-2, with D tentatively TRBD1 (6 bases). V lost 2 bases and J lost 4, with 14 bases in between. CDR3 length: 15 amino acids. Germline lookup yields CDR1 SGHTA and CDR2 FQGNSA. Here the CDR3 reads CASSLTRGAGYGYTF. CDR3 nucleotides: TGTGCCAGCAGCTTAACTCGGGGGGCGGGCTATGGCTACACCTTC.

The genes are TRBV12-3 or TRBV12-4 and TRBJ1-2; the D gene is possibly TRBD1 (5 bases). Trimming removed 3 bases at V and 4 bases at J, with 12 bases between. The CDR3 extends over 14 amino acids. CDR3 region: CASSFTGRVYGYTF. DNA of the CDR3: TGTGCCAGCAGTTTTACGGGCAGGGTCTATGGCTACACCTTC.

This chain joins TRBV18 and TRBJ2-3; 7 positions match TRBD1. Per the germline V gene, CDR1 is KGHSH and CDR2 is LQKENI. V was clipped by 2 bases and J by 1 base; unmatched bases: 9. The length of the CDR3 is 17 residues. CDR3 in amino acids: CASSPSPRGGRTDTQYF. CDR3 nucleotides: TGTGCCAGCTCACCAAGCCCGAGAGGGGGCCGCACAGATACGCAGTATTTT.

The chain links TRBV7-2 to TRBJ1-2; D is perhaps TRBD1 (5 bases). CDR1 is SGHTA, CDR2 FQGNSA, per germline. This CDR3 comprises 13 residues. V dropped 2 bases and J dropped 8 bases, with 12 bases sitting between them. The CDR3 protein is CASSLRFDSGYTF. The CDR3 DNA is TGTGCCAGCAGCTTAAGGTTTGACAGCGGCTACACCTTC.

The rearrangement joins TRBV6-5 to TRBJ1-1; D unresolved. CDR1 is MNHEY, CDR2 SVGAGI, per germline. The CDR3 consists of 11 residues. Trimming cost V 8 bases and J 5 bases, with 9 bases left between them. The chain's CDR3 is CASFAGTEAFF. CDR3 DNA: TGTGCCAGCTTCGCGGGGACTGAAGCTTTCTTT.

This chain uses TRBV9 with TRBJ2-4; 7 bases are shared with TRBD1. The J call may be in error: the DNA end matches TRBJ2-7 better. The CDR3 has 14 residues. Germline V gene lookup returns CDR1 SGDLS and CDR2 YYNGEE. The CDR3 reads CASSGRQGRYEQYF. The DNA for the CDR3 is TGTGCCAGCAGCGGGCGACAGGGCCGGTACGAGCAGTACTTC.

The chain combines TRBV6-6 with TRBJ2-1, with TRBD2 identical over 9 bases. There are 16 residues in the CDR3. J lost 8 bases, V lost 6 bases, and 14 bases had no gene match. In germline, CDR1 is MNHNY, CDR2 SVGAGI (reference sequence). DNA for the CDR3: TGTGCCAGCAGGTCGGCAGCGGGAGGCCCTTCGCATGAGCAGTTCTTC. Its translation: CASRSAAGGPSHEQFF.

The gene calls are TRBV7-2 and TRBJ2-3; D unresolved. The V gene's germline CDR1 is SGHTA and CDR2 FQGNSA. CDR3 length: 15 amino acids. The V end was cut by 1 base, the J end by 3 bases, with 11 bases between. CDR3 in amino acids: CASSLVWGSTDTQYF. The DNA for the CDR3 is TGTGCCAGCAGCTTAGTTTGGGGAAGTACAGATACGCAGTATTTT.

The CDR3 loop is CAWSQDRGRSGYTF. In DNA form, the CDR3 reads TGTGCCTGGAGTCAGGACAGGGGGCGCTCTGGCTACACCTTC. V and J are TRBV30 and TRBJ1-2; 11 positions agree with TRBD1. CDR1 is GTSNPN, CDR2 SVGIG, per germline (reference sequence). The CDR3 totals 14 residues. V lost 2 bases, J lost 7 bases, and 6 bases stayed unmatched.

Only a few counts were recorded for this clonotype. The chain combines TRBV29-1 with TRBJ2-5; 7 nucleotides align to TRBD1. The length of the CDR3 is 14 residues. Germline V gives CDR1 SQVTM, CDR2 ANQGSEA. Losses at the gene ends were 6 bases for V and 3 bases for J; bases not matched to a gene: 10. The CDR3 DNA reads TGCAGCGTGATCACCGAGGGGACAGAAGAGACCCAGTACTTC. Amino acids: CSVITEGTEETQYF.

This rearrangement joins TRBV7-9 to TRBJ2-3, with a tentative D call TRBD1 (6 bases). This CDR3 comprises 13 residues. The germline CDR1 and CDR2 sequences are SEHNR and FQNEAQ (reference sequence). Deletions cut 6 bases from V and 5 bases from J, with 12 bases between. CDR3 nucleotide sequence: TGTGCCAGCAGGCTGGACAGACGAGATACGCAGTATTTT. Its protein product is CASRLDRRDTQYF.

This sequence joins TRBV11-2 and TRBJ2-2; D uncertain. Deletions cut 6 bases from V and 0 bases from J, with 2 bases between. From germline, CDR1 is SGHAT and CDR2 FQNNGV. This CDR3 comprises 12 residues. Written as DNA, the CDR3 is TGTGCCAGCAGGACGAACACCGGGGAGCTGTTTTTT. It encodes CASRTNTGELFF.

The rearrangement joins TRBV11-2 to TRBJ1-2, with a possible D match to TRBD1 (5 bases). Germline-derived CDR1 and CDR2 are SGHAT and FQNNGV. V gave up 1 base and J gave up 6 bases, with 15 bases separating them. This CDR3 spans 15 amino acids. For the CDR3, the DNA is TGTGCCAGCAGCTTAGTCGACACGGGGACGCATGGCTACACCTTC. Its protein product is CASSLVDTGTHGYTF.

Concerning this clonotype itself: One junction end does not reproduce the germline sequence, and a read error may be involved. The chain recombines TRBV19 with TRBJ2-5, with 11 bases matching TRBD1. The J call is in doubt because the DNA end fits TRBJ2-7 better. CDR1 LNHDA and CDR2 SQIVND come from the germline V gene (reference sequence). The CDR3 has 14 residues. This chain's CDR3 is CVSKDRGLPYEQYF. The CDR3 region has the DNA TGTGTCAGTAAGGACAGGGGGCTTCCCTACGAGCAGTACTTC.

This clonotype has just a few counts. V is TRBV20-1 and J is TRBJ2-5; possible D gene TRBD2, 6 bases. This CDR3 spans 14 amino acids. V was trimmed by 6 bases and J by 2 bases, leaving 16 bases between them. CDR1 and CDR2 from the germline V gene are DFQATT and SNEGSKA (reference sequence). DNA of the CDR3: TGCAGTGCCAGGACCTCCGCGGGACAAGAGACCCAGTACTTC. This encodes CSARTSAGQETQYF.

This chain connects TRBV2 to TRBJ1-4, with unresolved D. V was cut by 2 bases and J by 7 bases, with 2 bases left in between. This CDR3 contains 11 residues. CDR1 SNHLY and CDR2 FYNNEI come from the germline V gene. The CDR3: CASSELEKLFF. CDR3 bases: TGTGCCAGCAGTGAACTTGAAAAACTGTTTTTT.

J is TRBJ1-1 and V is TRBV10-3; D is perhaps TRBD1 (6 bases). The CDR3 length is 14 residues. The V end was cut by 10 bases, the J end by 1 base, with 16 bases between. Germline loops: CDR1 ENHRY, CDR2 SYGVKD. CDR3 DNA sequence: TGTGCCACCTCGTCCGGGGGCGCGAACACTGAAGCTTTCTTT. It yields the protein CATSSGGANTEAFF.

The J gene is TRBJ2-1, the V gene TRBV5-1; 9 nucleotides line up with TRBD2. From germline, CDR1 is SGHRS and CDR2 YFSETQ. Trimming cost V 4 bases and J 9 bases; bases outside gene matches: 11. The CDR3 sequence is 15 residues long. CDR3 bases: TGCGCCAGCAGCACTTTAGCGGGAGTAAGGATTGAGCAGTTCTTC. It codes for CASSTLAGVRIEQFF.

The rearrangement links TRBV12-3 or TRBV12-4 to TRBJ2-4, with a tentative D call TRBD2 (6 bases). This CDR3 spans 16 amino acids. Between the trimmed V and J ends, which lost 6 bases and 0 bases, there was a span of 15 bases. The CDR3 here is CASRPGLQLAKNIQYF. In DNA, the CDR3 is TGTGCCAGCAGGCCGGGACTCCAACTAGCCAAAAACATTCAGTACTTC.

The genes are TRBV9 and TRBJ2-5; 12 positions match TRBD2. Germline lookup yields CDR1 SGDLS and CDR2 YYNGEE. CDR3 length: 18 amino acids. Trimming cost V 2 bases and J 11 bases; bases outside gene matches: 19. The CDR3 here is CASSVETSGRGSYNEQYF. The CDR3 DNA follows: TGTGCCAGCAGCGTCGAGACTAGCGGGAGAGGCTCCTACAATGAGCAGTACTTC.

This clonotype appeared many times. This rearrangement joins TRBV5-1 to TRBJ2-3; 7 nucleotides agree with TRBD1. Per the germline V gene, CDR1 is SGHRS and CDR2 is YFSETQ. This CDR3 comprises 14 residues. Trimming removed 4 bases from V and 1 base from J; junction bases left unmatched: 3. The CDR3 sequence is CASSTDRGTDTQYF. The CDR3 bases are TGCGCCAGCAGCACTGACAGGGGCACAGATACGCAGTATTTT.